This T cell receptor (beta chain) was captured in a study of cytomegalovirus exposure and HLA in healthy donors. With regard to this clone: Its antigen is unidentified.

The V gene lost 5 bases and the J gene lost 14 bases, with 19 bases spanning the gap. The germline V gene has CDR1 SEHNR and CDR2 FQNEAQ (reference sequence). The CDR3 has 14 residues. Points from the study as a whole: Usually a TCR sequence was rare, but some public TCRs were found in many donors. The investigators catalogued 150 to 200 TCR beta chains as cytomegalovirus-associated. The classifier reportedly diagnosed cytomegalovirus status with high sensitivity and specificity.

The method was immunoSEQ multiplex PCR; TCRdb's version includes in-frame clones alone and lacks a portion of them. The sample includes roughly 240,000 clones, approximately 90% of them seen just once. The sequenced sample consisted of PBMCs. The receptor's source is a young man in good health and CMV-seronegative. V and J are TRBV7-9 and TRBJ1-6; D is unresolved. CDR3 sequence reads: CASSPPRGQVALHF. In DNA, the CDR3 is TGTGCCAGCAGCCCTCCTAGAGGGCAGGTTGCCCTCCACTTT.